This TCR beta chain was sequenced for a study of T cells in Graves' hyperthyroidism and ophthalmopathy. The CDR3 consists of 12 residues. From germline, CDR1 is LGHDT and CDR2 YNNKEL (reference sequence). The V end lost 0 bases, the J end lost 5 bases, and 4 bases lay between the germline ends. Amplification of TCR beta CDR3 regions was performed using RNA transcripts as template. When the TCR CDR3 underwent first-round RT-PCR, the HTBI primer set was used. MiXCR, run by TCRdb on the multiplex PCR reads, gives a single entry per CDR3 protein. This table holds tens of thousands of distinct CDR3 sequences, roughly 51% found once. Study-wide results and limits: In simple terms, a model built on 13 V-J features told ophthalmopathy apart from stable hyperthyroidism. Clonotypes that were expanded in thyroid above 0.001 mostly appeared in blood too.

A few counts support this clonotype. Its antigen is unidentified. The source of this sequence is a man between 18 and 35 years old with Graves' hyperthyroidism. The sample consisted of peripheral blood or thyroid tissue (not recorded which). This chain joins TRBV3-1 and TRBJ2-5; no firm D call. CDR3 loop: CASSQDLETQYF. CDR3 sequence (DNA): TGTGCCAGCAGCCAAGATTTGGAGACCCAGTACTTC.